The present T cell receptor (beta chain) was sequenced within a study of cytomegalovirus exposure and HLA in healthy donors. By proportion, this clone is medium-sized (0.01 to 0.1%). 60 Vbeta and 13 Jbeta primers were used in PCR. Sequenced by immunoSEQ multiplex PCR; TCRdb stores in-frame clones only, minus some. Of 150,000 to 200,000 clones detected, around 77% appear once; the ten largest clones hold roughly 2%. Trimming took 3 bases from V and 5 from J, leaving 8 bases between them. The CDR3 length is 12 residues. Germline V gives CDR1 SGHRS, CDR2 YFSETQ. The source material was PBMCs. The V call is TRBV5-1, the J call TRBJ1-1, with D perhaps TRBD1 (6 bases). The sequence was collected from a man aged 25 to 45 in good health and CMV-seronegative. CDR3 DNA: TGCGCCAGCAGCTCCACAGGGACTGAAGCTTTCTTT. This codes for CASSSTGTEAFF.